The clone carrying this T cell receptor beta chain was counted a single time. Generated by immunoSEQ multiplex PCR, the TCRdb table keeps only in-frame clones and is missing some. The repertoire includes more than 70,000 clones, roughly 87% of them detected once, and 2.5% to 3.5% sits in the top ten. This sample was taken from a study of blood T cell repertoires in COVID-19. Study overall: In each case, the material was cDNA or gDNA derived from T cells, B-cell-depleted T cells, or PBMCs.

Trimming took 7 bases from V and 2 from J, leaving 17 bases between them. The CDR3 length is 15 residues. Per germline, CDR1 SEHNR and CDR2 FQNEAQ (reference sequence). The sequencing sample was made of peripheral blood. The receptor comes from a woman between 45 and 60 years old with active or convalescent COVID-19. The genes are TRBV7-9 and TRBJ2-5, with D possibly matching TRBD2 (6 bases). Here the CDR3 reads CASTNPGSGQETQYF. The CDR3 DNA follows: TGTGCCAGCACCAACCCCGGGAGCGGGCAAGAGACCCAGTACTTC.